This T cell receptor (beta chain) emerged from a study of shared clonotypes between healthy human individuals. Deep-level settings were used for running the assay. This table comes from immunoSEQ multiplex PCR, and its TCRdb copy is limited to in-frame clones, with some not included. The table lists 550,000 to 700,000 clones, around 78% of them singletons. This CDR3 contains 14 residues. Trimming removed 7 bases at V and 4 bases at J, with 16 bases between. Germline V gene data show CDR1 as LNHDA and CDR2 as SQIVND (reference sequence). This clone was seen a few times. Donation came from healthy HIV-negative adults that had no recent acute infections or vaccinations.

The TCR sequence derives from a woman in her 30s in good health. The specimen sequenced was memory CD4+ T cells sorted from blood. Noted subset: CD45RA-negative fraction. The V gene is TRBV19, the J gene TRBJ1-2, with D tentatively TRBD1 (5 bases). The CDR3 spells CASTLTQGLYGYTF. The CDR3 bases are TGTGCCAGTACCCTTACCCAGGGCCTCTATGGCTACACCTTC.